Below, one T cell receptor (beta chain) is given with its context. Its antigen remains unknown. One entry per CDR3 protein, called by TCRdb with MiXCR from the RT-PCR reads. The repertoire holds more than 450,000 distinct CDR3 sequences, with 6% to 9% as singletons. V dropped 0 bases and J dropped 7 bases, with 13 bases sitting between them. CDR1 and CDR2 from the germline V gene are DFQATT and SNEGSKA (reference sequence). This CDR3 is 13 amino acids long. These data originate in a study of response to subunit inactivated influenza vaccine. Findings and caveats of the study: The study's authors posited that every seasonal influenza vaccination enlists few new T cells.

The sequence came from a man between 45 and 75 years old who received an inactivated influenza vaccine. The sample consisted of PBMCs from blood, taken around 25 months after vaccination. The chain joins TRBV20-1 to TRBJ2-7, with D unresolved. The chain's CDR3 is CSARDPLVKEQYF. CDR3 DNA sequence: TGCAGTGCTAGAGATCCCCTGGTAAAAGAGCAGTACTTC.